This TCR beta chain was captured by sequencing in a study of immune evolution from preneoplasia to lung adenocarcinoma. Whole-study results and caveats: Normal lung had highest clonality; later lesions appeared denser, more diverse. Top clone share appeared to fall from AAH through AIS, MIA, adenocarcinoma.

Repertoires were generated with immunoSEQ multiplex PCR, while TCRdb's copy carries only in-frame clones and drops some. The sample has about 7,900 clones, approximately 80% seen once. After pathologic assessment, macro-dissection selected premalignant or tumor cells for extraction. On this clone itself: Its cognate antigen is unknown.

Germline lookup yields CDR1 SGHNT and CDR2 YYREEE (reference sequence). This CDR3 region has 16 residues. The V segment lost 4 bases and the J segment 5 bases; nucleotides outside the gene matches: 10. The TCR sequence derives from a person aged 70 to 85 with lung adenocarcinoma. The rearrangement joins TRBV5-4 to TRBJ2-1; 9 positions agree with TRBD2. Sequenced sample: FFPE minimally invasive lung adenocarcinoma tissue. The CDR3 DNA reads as TGTGCCAGCAGCGTCAGGGCGGGAGGGCCGGACAATGAGCAGTTCTTC. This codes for CASSVRAGGPDNEQFF.